The 2 T cell receptor beta chains listed next were all sequenced from one sample in a study of PD-L1 blockade in urothelial cancer (dated by TCRdb to 2015 to 2018). The library was obtained by the immunoSEQ multiplex PCR assay. TCRdb retrieved this table from immuneACCESS and kept in-frame rearrangements only. Not all clones are present; in checked studies, unresolved V genes account for under half, and no reason is known for the remainder. Here the sample has about 32,000 clones; 75% to 90% occur a single time. The top ten clones comprise approximately 3.7% of the sample. Sequences were derived from PBMCs, sampled around atezolizumab (anti-PD-L1) treatment. These receptors were collected from a man aged 45-65 years with urothelial cancer.

This chain connects TRBV19 to TRBJ1-2; a weak D match, TRBD1 (5 bases). Germline loops: CDR1 LNHDA, CDR2 SQIVND (reference sequence). There are 13 residues in the CDR3. The ends were cut back, 6 bases at V and 8 bases at J, with 16 bases in the middle. CDR3 sequence: CASRVIGGSGYTF. CDR3 nucleotides: TGTGCCAGTAGGGTGATCGGGGGGTCGGGCTACACCTTC.

As DNA, the CDR3 is TGTGCCAGCAGCCTAGGAGGGAGAACCTACGAGCAGTACTTC. Translated: CASSLGGRTYEQYF. The chain couples TRBV4-2 to TRBJ2-7, with D perhaps TRBD2 (6 bases). Between the trimmed V and J ends, which lost 4 bases and 2 bases, there was a span of 12 bases. CDR3 length: 14 amino acids. Germline V gene sequence: CDR1 LGHNA, CDR2 YNFKEQ.